This T cell receptor beta chain was captured in a study of T cell clonotyping in hematopoietic cell transplantation (dated by TCRdb to the early 2020s). For the wider study: The study collected 130 or so blood samples from approximately 32 consecutive transplant recipients and their related donors. Patients were recruited between late 2015 and 2017 and followed until late 2020 or death.

Remarks on this clone: Its antigen has not been determined. No quality values exist for individual bases; no much larger clone is one base distant.

General study outcomes and caveats: Broader posttransplant TCR repertoire diversity was predicted by donor and pretransplant recipient Inverse Simpson Index values. After transplant, TCR diversity in recipients dropped, and pathologically expanded clonotypes climbed progressively between day 30 and day 180. Sample size was limited, and cells were not sorted, so CD4 and CD8 repertoire contributions could not be separated. Only a small fraction of recipient repertoires overlapped donor repertoires, with over 95% appearing de novo at the given depth.

The CDR3 measures 12 amino acids from cysteine to phenylalanine. Only the CDR3 DNA stays, 36 bases, in frame from base 1. The CDR1 and CDR2 encoded by the germline V gene are SQVTM and ANQGSEA. Between the V and J ends, shortened by 3 bases and 4 bases respectively, the junction contains 9 bases. Blood samples for TCR beta sequencing were given by related transplant donors. Nuclei Lysis Solution was used to extract genomic DNA from fresh or cryopreserved unfractionated peripheral blood mononuclear cells. With the immunoSEQ assay, which is a bias-controlled multiplex PCR relying on V- and J-specific primers, TCR beta CDR3 regions were amplified from genomic DNA. In a second PCR step, the CDR3 amplicons were tagged with a proprietary barcode plus Illumina adapter sequences. CDR3 libraries were sequenced on an Illumina MiSeq instrument. The paper's processing steps were these. Export and quality control were performed with immunoSEQ Analyzer 3.0, and downstream analyses were performed with R Bioconductor and Immunarch. Only productive rearrangements in the normalized downsampled data set went into calculating the repertoire metrics. Clonotypes larger than 5 templates in the normalized cohort were defined as pathologically expanded. The Inverse Simpson Index served as the measure of repertoire diversity. To capture all clonotypes, CMV-specificity analyses were performed on the non-normalized data set. What TCRdb holds here is the immuneACCESS table cut down to in-frame rearrangements. Part of the clones is not present; checked against another copy, under half of the missing clones reflect an unresolved V gene, and the others are unexplained. Clone size and the V and J calls come from that table; the DNA yielded D and trimming. This sample lists more than 65,000 clones; around 94% were detected once. Together, the top ten hold about 1.5% of the sample.

Sequenced sample: peripheral blood mononuclear cells. Rearrangement joined TRBV29-1 to TRBJ1-1; there is no confident call for the D gene. This sequence originates from a man aged 45-65 years in good health. Some clones in this sample may be carry-over from other donors' samples. The DNA sequence is given as TGCAGCGTTGATCCCAGGACCACTGAAGCTTTCTTT. This codes for CSVDPRTTEAFF.